This TCR beta chain appears in the sequencing data of a study of identifying expanded T cells in peripheral blood. Study results and caveats: Approximately two-week clone count variance significantly increased as total template count grew.

As to this clone: Its antigen remains unidentified.

Libraries were prepared by immunoSEQ multiplex PCR; TCRdb keeps only in-frame clonotypes and omits some of them. The sample lists around 100,000 clones, around nine tenths occurring once. The sample comprised blood. The clonotype originates from a person aged 18 to 69 in good health.

The CDR3 DNA reads as TGTGCCAGCTCACCTCTCCACAGGGATCAGCCCCAGCATTTT. Translation: CASSPLHRDQPQHF. The chain employs TRBV18 and TRBJ1-5; tentative D call: TRBD1 (6 bases). Trimming removed 3 bases at V and 5 bases at J, with 11 bases between. The CDR3 is 14 amino acids. Germline CDR1 and CDR2: KGHSH and LQKENI. The complete variable domain, with remaining parts taken from reference TRBV18 and TRBJ1-5, reads NAGVMQNPRHLVRRRGQEARLRCSPMKGHSHVYWYRQLPEEGLKFMVYLQKENIIDESGMPKERFSAEFPKEGPSILRIQQVVRGDSAAYFCASSPLHRDQPQHFGDGTRLSIL.